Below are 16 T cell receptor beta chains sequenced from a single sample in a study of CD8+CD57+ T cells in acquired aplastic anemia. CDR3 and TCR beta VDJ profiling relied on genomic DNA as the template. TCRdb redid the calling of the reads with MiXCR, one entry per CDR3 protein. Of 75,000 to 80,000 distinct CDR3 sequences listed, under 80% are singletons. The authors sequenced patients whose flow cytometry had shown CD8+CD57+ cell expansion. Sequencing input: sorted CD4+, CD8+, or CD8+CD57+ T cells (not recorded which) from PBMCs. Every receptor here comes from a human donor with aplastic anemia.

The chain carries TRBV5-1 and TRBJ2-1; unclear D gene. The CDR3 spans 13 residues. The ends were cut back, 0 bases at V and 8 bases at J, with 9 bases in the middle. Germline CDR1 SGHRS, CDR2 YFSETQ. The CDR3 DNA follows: TGCGCCAGCAGCTTGGAAGGGATAGATGAGCAGTTCTTC. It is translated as CASSLEGIDEQFF.

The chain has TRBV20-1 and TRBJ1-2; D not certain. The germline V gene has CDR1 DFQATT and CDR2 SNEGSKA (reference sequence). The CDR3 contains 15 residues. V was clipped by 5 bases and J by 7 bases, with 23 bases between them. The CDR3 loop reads CSAGKGGGREGGYTF. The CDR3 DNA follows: TGCAGTGCTGGAAAGGGAGGAGGGCGGGAGGGTGGCTACACCTTC.

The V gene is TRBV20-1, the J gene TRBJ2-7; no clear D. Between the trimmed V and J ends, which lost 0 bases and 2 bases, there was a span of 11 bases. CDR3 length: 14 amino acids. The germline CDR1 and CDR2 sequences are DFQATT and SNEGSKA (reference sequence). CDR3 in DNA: TGCAGTGCTAGAGAGGCCACTTCGCCCTACGAGCAGTACTTC. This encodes CSAREATSPYEQYF.

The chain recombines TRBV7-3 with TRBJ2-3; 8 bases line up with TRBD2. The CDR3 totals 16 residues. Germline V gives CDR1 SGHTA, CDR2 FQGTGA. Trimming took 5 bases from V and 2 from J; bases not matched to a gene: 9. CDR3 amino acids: CASSPGGGLVTDTQYF. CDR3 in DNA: TGTGCCAGCAGCCCCGGGGGGGGGCTCGTCACAGATACGCAGTATTTT.

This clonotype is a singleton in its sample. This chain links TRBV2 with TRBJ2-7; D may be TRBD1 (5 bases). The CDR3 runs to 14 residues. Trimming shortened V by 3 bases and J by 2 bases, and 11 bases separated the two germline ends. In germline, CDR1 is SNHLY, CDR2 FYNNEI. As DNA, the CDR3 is TGTGCCAGCAGTGACCCCAGGGCACCCTACGAGCAGTACTTC. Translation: CASSDPRAPYEQYF.

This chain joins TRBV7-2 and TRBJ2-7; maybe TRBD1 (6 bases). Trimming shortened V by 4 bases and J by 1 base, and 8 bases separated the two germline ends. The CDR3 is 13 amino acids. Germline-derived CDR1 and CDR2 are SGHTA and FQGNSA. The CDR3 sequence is CASSSGQSYEQYF. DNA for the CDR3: TGTGCCAGCAGCTCCGGACAGTCCTACGAGCAGTACTTC.

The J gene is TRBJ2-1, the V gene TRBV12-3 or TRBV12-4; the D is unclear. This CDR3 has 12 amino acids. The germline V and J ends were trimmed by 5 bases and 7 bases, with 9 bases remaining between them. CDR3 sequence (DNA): TGTGCCAGCAGTCCCCTTGGGAATGAGCAGTTCTTC. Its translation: CASSPLGNEQFF.

The CDR3 reads CASSPSGNTDTQYF. The CDR3 DNA reads TGTGCCAGTAGTCCTAGCGGGAACACAGATACGCAGTATTTT. This sequence joins TRBV19 and TRBJ2-3; 9 bases are a match to TRBD2. V shed 5 bases and J 2 bases; nucleotides not matched to a gene: 2. The V gene's germline CDR1 is LNHDA and CDR2 SQIVND (reference sequence). The CDR3 contains 14 residues.

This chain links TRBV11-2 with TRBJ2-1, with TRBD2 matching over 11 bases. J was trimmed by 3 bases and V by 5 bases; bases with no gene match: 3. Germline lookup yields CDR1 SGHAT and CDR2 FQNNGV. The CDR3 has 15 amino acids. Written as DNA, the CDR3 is TGTGCCAGCAGCCAGACTAGCGGGATCTACAATGAGCAGTTCTTC. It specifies CASSQTSGIYNEQFF.

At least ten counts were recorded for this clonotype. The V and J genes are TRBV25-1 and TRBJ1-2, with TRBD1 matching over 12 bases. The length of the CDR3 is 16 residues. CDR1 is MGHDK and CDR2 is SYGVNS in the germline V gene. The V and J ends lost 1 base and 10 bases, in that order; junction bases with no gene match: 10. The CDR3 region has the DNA TGTGCCAGCAGTGAATCCTCGAACGCGGGACAGGGGGCCTACACCTTC. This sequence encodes CASSESSNAGQGAYTF.

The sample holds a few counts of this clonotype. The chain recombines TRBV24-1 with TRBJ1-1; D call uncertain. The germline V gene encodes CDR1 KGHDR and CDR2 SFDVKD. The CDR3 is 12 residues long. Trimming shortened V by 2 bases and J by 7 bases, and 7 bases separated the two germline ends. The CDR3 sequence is CATSDYGVEAFF. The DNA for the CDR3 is TGTGCCACCAGTGATTACGGGGTTGAAGCTTTCTTT.

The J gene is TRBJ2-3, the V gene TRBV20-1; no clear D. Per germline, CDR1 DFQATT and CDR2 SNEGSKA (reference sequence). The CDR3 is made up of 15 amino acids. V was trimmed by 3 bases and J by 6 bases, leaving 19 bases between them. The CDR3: CSASSPAWGGDTQYF. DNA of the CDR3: TGCAGTGCTAGCTCCCCCGCGTGGGGTGGGGATACGCAGTATTTT.

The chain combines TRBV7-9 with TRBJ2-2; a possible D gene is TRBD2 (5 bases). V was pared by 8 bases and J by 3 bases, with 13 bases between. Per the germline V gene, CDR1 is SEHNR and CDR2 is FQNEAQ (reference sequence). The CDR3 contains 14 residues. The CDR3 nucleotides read TGTGCCAGCCCACTAGGGCCCTACACCGGGGAGCTGTTTTTT. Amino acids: CASPLGPYTGELFF.

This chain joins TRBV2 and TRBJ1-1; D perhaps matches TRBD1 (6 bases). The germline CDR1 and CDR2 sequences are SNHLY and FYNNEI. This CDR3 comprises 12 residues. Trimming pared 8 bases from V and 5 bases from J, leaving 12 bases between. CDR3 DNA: TGTGCCAGCCAGACAGGTAGGACTGAAGCTTTCTTT. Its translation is CASQTGRTEAFF.

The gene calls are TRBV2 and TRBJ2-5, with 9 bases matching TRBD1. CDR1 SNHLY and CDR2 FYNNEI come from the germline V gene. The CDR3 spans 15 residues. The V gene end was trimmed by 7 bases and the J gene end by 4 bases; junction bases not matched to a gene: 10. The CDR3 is CASTKDRGGTETQYF. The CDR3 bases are TGTGCCAGCACTAAGGACAGGGGAGGTACAGAGACCCAGTACTTC.

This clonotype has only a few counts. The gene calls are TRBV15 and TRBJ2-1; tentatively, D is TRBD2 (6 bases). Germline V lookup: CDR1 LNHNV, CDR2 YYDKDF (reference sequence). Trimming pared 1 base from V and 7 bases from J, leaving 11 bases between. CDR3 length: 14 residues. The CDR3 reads CATSRAGVSNEQFF. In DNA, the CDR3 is TGTGCCACCAGCAGAGCGGGGGTTAGTAATGAGCAGTTCTTC. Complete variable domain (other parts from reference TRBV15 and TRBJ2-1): DAMVIQNPRYQVTQFGKPVTLSCSQTLNHNVMYWYQQKSSQAPKLLFHYYDKDFNNEADTPDNFQSRRPNTSFCFLDIRSPGLGDTAMYLCATSRAGVSNEQFFGPGTRLTVL.